A single sample gave rise to the 20 T cell receptor beta chains below, sequenced in a study of blood T cells in healthy people across ages. A sample-barcoded 5' primer and a J-beta primer mix were used in a second PCR of about 7 to 12 cycles. TCRdb passed the 5' RACE reads through MiXCR, listing each CDR3 protein once. The data show around 940,000 distinct CDR3 sequences, with roughly half seen just once and around a fifth held by the top ten. The sequencing sample was made of blood. The origin of the receptors is a woman aged 60-70 years in good health.

The chain uses TRBV12-3 or TRBV12-4 and TRBJ2-1; possibly TRBD2 for D (5 bases). Deletions cut 5 bases from V and 8 bases from J, with 16 bases between. CDR3 length: 14 amino acids. CDR3 sequence (DNA): TGTGCCAGCAGTCCAGGAGAGGGTTTGGATGAGCAGTTCTTC. Translated, it gives CASSPGEGLDEQFF.

V and J are TRBV29-1 and TRBJ2-7, with 7 bases identical to TRBD1. The CDR3 length is 14 residues. CDR1 is SQVTM, CDR2 ANQGSEA, per germline. The J segment lost 4 bases and the V segment lost 0 bases, leaving 6 bases of the junction unmatched. The CDR3 loop reads CSVEDWQGEYEQYF. The CDR3 nucleotides are TGCAGCGTTGAAGATTGGCAGGGGGAGTACGAGCAGTACTTC.

This chain uses TRBV7-2 with TRBJ2-3; D is possibly TRBD2 (5 bases). Trimming removed 8 bases from V and 2 bases from J, with 14 bases in between. Germline V lookup: CDR1 SGHTA, CDR2 FQGNSA. The CDR3 spans 14 residues. CDR3: CASPRTRLTDTQYF. The CDR3 DNA reads as TGTGCCAGCCCACGGACTCGGCTCACAGATACGCAGTATTTT.

This clonotype has a handful of counts. This sequence joins TRBV13 and TRBJ2-7; either TRBD1 or TRBD2 may supply D (5 bases each). Germline CDR1 and CDR2: PRHDT and FYEKMQ (reference sequence). The CDR3 consists of 15 residues. V shed 5 bases and J shed 3 bases, with 17 bases lying between them. The CDR3 protein is CASSLYGTAVYEQYF. The DNA for the CDR3 is TGTGCCAGCAGCCTCTACGGGACGGCGGTCTACGAGCAGTACTTC.

This clonotype was recorded a few times. The CDR3 bases are TGTGCCAGCAGACCTGCGGTGGGGGTCCCCCACGAGCAGTACTTC. It yields the protein CASRPAVGVPHEQYF. The chain couples TRBV28 to TRBJ2-5, with D tentatively TRBD1 or TRBD2 (5 bases each). The better agreement between TRBJ2-7 and the DNA end casts doubt on the J call. Germline loops: CDR1 MDHEN, CDR2 SYDVKM. The CDR3 runs to 15 residues.

The V and J genes are TRBV6-1 and TRBJ2-7, with 8 bases identical to TRBD2. CDR3 length: 16 residues. Germline V gene lookup returns CDR1 MNHNS and CDR2 SASEGT. J gave up 0 bases and V 3 bases, and 7 bases lay outside the gene matches. CDR3 residues: CASSEWGSGASYEQYF. The CDR3 nucleotides are TGTGCCAGCAGTGAGTGGGGTAGCGGGGCCTCCTACGAGCAGTACTTC.

This chain uses TRBV5-5 with TRBJ2-5; either TRBD1 or TRBD2 may supply D (5 bases each). Judging by the DNA end, TRBJ2-7 fits better; the J call may be wrong. The CDR3 is made up of 12 amino acids. Germline V gene data show CDR1 as SGHKS and CDR2 as YYEKEE (reference sequence). For the CDR3, the DNA is TGTGCCAGCAACGCGGGCAGGGTCGAGCAGTACTTC. This encodes CASNAGRVEQYF.

This clonotype was recorded only once. The chain links TRBV7-9 to TRBJ2-3; tentatively, D is TRBD2 (5 bases). V gave up 2 bases and J gave up 1 base, with 10 bases separating them. The CDR3 is 15 residues long. Germline CDR1 and CDR2: SEHNR and FQNEAQ (reference sequence). The CDR3 reads CASSLFEGGTDTQYF. The DNA for the CDR3 is TGTGCCAGCAGCTTATTCGAGGGTGGCACAGATACGCAGTATTTT.

This chain connects TRBV7-2 to TRBJ2-1; D might be TRBD1 (5 bases). Germline-derived CDR1 and CDR2 are SGHTA and FQGNSA. The germline V and J ends were trimmed by 5 bases and 0 bases, with 11 bases remaining between them. The CDR3 length is 15 residues. The CDR3 protein is CASSPVGHSYNEQFF. In nucleotides, the CDR3 is TGTGCCAGCAGCCCCGTGGGGCACTCCTACAATGAGCAGTTCTTC.

This clonotype was detected only a few times. A much larger clonotype is one base distant, so this may be a read error. J is TRBJ2-7 and V is TRBV29-1, with D tentatively TRBD1 or TRBD2 (5 bases each). Trimming shortened V by 4 bases and J by 8 bases, and 12 bases separated the two germline ends. The CDR3 runs 11 residues. Germline CDR1 SQVTM, CDR2 ANQGSEA. For the CDR3, the DNA is TGCAGCGTTGTTGTGGGGACCAAGCAGTACTTC. It translates to CSVVVGTKQYF.

This clonotype was seen at least ten times. The chain uses TRBV5-1 and TRBJ2-5; no clear D. Germline V lookup: CDR1 SGHRS, CDR2 YFSETQ. With 0 bases removed from V and 1 base from J, the gap between germline ends came to 13 bases. The CDR3 loop spans 16 amino acids. As DNA, the CDR3 is TGCGCCAGCAGCTTGGGGCCATTGGGTGCCCAAGAGACCCAGTACTTC. It yields the protein CASSLGPLGAQETQYF. The full variable domain, with the rest looked up from reference TRBV5-1 and TRBJ2-5, is KAGVTQTPRYLIKTRGQQVTLSCSPISGHRSVSWYQQTPGQGLQFLFEYFSETQRNKGNFPGRFSGRQFSNSRSEMNVSTLELGDSALYLCASSLGPLGAQETQYFGPGTRLLVL.

This chain connects TRBV5-1 to TRBJ2-4; weak D call: TRBD1 (7 bases). The CDR3 is 16 amino acids. With 3 bases removed from V and 13 bases from J, the gap between germline ends came to 26 bases. Germline CDR1 SGHRS, CDR2 YFSETQ. DNA for the CDR3: TGCGCCAGCAGCTCGGATGCAGGGGGGTCTCACAATGAGCAGTACTTC. Encoded protein: CASSSDAGGSHNEQYF.

In this sample, this clonotype turned up many times. This rearrangement joins TRBV2 to TRBJ2-3, with D possibly being TRBD1 (6 bases). The CDR3 consists of 15 residues. The germline CDR1 and CDR2 sequences are SNHLY and FYNNEI. V was pared by 1 base and J by 0 bases, with 8 bases between. The CDR3 DNA reads TGTGCCAGCAGTGAAGGGGGGCCTAGCACAGATACGCAGTATTTT. It encodes CASSEGGPSTDTQYF. Full variable domain (outside the CDR3, taken from reference TRBV2 and TRBJ2-3): EPEVTQTPSHQVTQMGQEVILRCVPISNHLYFYWYRQILGQKVEFLVSFYNNEISEKSEIFDDQFSVERPDGSNFTLKIRSTKLEDSAMYFCASSEGGPSTDTQYFGPGTRLTVL.

This clonotype was counted a few times. J is TRBJ2-1 and V is TRBV4-1; TRBD2 aligns across 7 bases. CDR3 size: 15 residues. The germline V gene encodes CDR1 MGHRA and CDR2 YSYEKL. Trimming at V came to 4 bases and at J to 4 bases, leaving 7 bases not matched to a gene. CDR3 sequence: CASSLHTSAYNEQFF. CDR3 DNA sequence: TGCGCCAGCAGCCTTCATACTAGCGCTTACAATGAGCAGTTCTTC.

This clonotype turned up a few times. The rearrangement uses TRBV30 and TRBJ2-1, with TRBD2 matching 8 bases. Germline V gives CDR1 GTSNPN, CDR2 SVGIG (reference sequence). V lost 3 bases to trimming and J lost 8 bases; unmatched junction nucleotides: 9. The CDR3 consists of 14 residues. CDR3 in amino acids: CAWRPGRASHEQFF. The CDR3 bases are TGTGCCTGGAGACCCGGGAGGGCCTCTCATGAGCAGTTCTTC. Filled out from reference TRBV30 and TRBJ2-1, the complete variable domain reads SQTIHQWPATLVQPVGSPLSLECTVEGTSNPNLYWYRQAAGRGLQLLFYSVGIGQISSEVPQNLSASRPQDRQFILSSKKLLLSDSGFYLCAWRPGRASHEQFFGPGTRLTVL.

This chain uses TRBV4-2 with TRBJ2-4; D gene uncertain. TRBJ2-7 matches the DNA end more closely, so the J call is doubtful. The CDR3 is 14 residues long. Germline V gene data show CDR1 as LGHNA and CDR2 as YNFKEQ. CDR3 sequence reads: CASSQEEWMGEQYF. In nucleotides, the CDR3 is TGTGCCAGCAGCCAAGAGGAGTGGATGGGCGAGCAGTACTTC.

The rearrangement uses TRBV5-1 and TRBJ2-1; 13 positions match TRBD2. This CDR3 region has 16 residues. V gave up 4 bases and J gave up 11 bases; unmatched junction bases: 12. Germline CDR1 is SGHRS and CDR2 is YFSETQ. Written as DNA, the CDR3 is TGCGCCAGCAGCCCCTCTCCACAGGGACTAGCGGGAAAGCAGTTCTTC. Amino acid sequence: CASSPSPQGLAGKQFF.

V is TRBV14 and J is TRBJ2-7; unclear D gene. Germline CDR1 is SGHDN and CDR2 is FVKESK. The CDR3 runs to 14 residues. V was pared by 4 bases and J by 0 bases, with 10 bases between. CDR3 sequence (DNA): TGTGCCAGCAGCCCCCGGGCCCGCTCCTACGAGCAGTACTTC. Translated: CASSPRARSYEQYF.

This sequence joins TRBV20-1 and TRBJ2-7, with TRBD1 as a possible D gene (6 bases). The CDR3 sequence is 13 residues long. The V gene's germline CDR1 is DFQATT and CDR2 SNEGSKA (reference sequence). Trimming stripped 3 bases from V and 5 bases from J, with 14 bases between. The CDR3 nucleotides are TGCAGTGCTAGCCCTCCAGGGGTCAACGAGCAGTACTTC. Its protein is CSASPPGVNEQYF.

V gene TRBV4-2 combines with J gene TRBJ1-2, with D perhaps matching TRBD1 (5 bases). Deletions cut 1 base from V and 4 bases from J, with 16 bases between. In germline, CDR1 is LGHNA, CDR2 YNFKEQ. The CDR3 has 16 amino acids. The CDR3: CASSQVSDSNVYGYTF. Here the CDR3 DNA reads TGTGCCAGCAGCCAAGTCTCCGACAGTAATGTCTATGGCTACACCTTC.